What follows are 26 T cell receptor beta chains derived from one specimen sequenced in a study of blood T cell repertoires in COVID-19. Data came from immunoSEQ multiplex PCR; TCRdb stores just in-frame clones and leaves some out. The sample has around 75,000 clones; about 90% are singletons. The sample was peripheral blood. The receptors come from a man in his fifties with acute or convalescent COVID-19.

The V call is TRBV6-6, the J call TRBJ2-7; D perhaps matches TRBD2 (5 bases). The CDR3 loop spans 14 amino acids. Germline loops: CDR1 MNHNY, CDR2 SVGAGI (reference sequence). Trimming left V 5 bases short and J 3 bases short, with 14 bases between. The CDR3 is CASSSTSKVYEQYF. In nucleotides, the CDR3 is TGTGCCAGCAGTAGTACTAGTAAAGTCTACGAGCAGTACTTC.

The sample holds one count of this clone. This chain uses TRBV29-1 with TRBJ1-1, with 8 bases matching TRBD1. The CDR3 runs to 11 residues. Looked up from germline, CDR1 is SQVTM and CDR2 is ANQGSEA. J lost 7 bases, V lost 7 bases, and 5 bases had no gene match. CDR3 sequence (DNA): TGCAGCGCCTGGACAGGGAATGAAGCTTTCTTT. This gives the protein CSAWTGNEAFF.

This rearrangement joins TRBV19 to TRBJ2-3; D is ambiguous. The CDR3 is made up of 16 amino acids. V dropped 3 bases and J dropped 2 bases, with 15 bases sitting between them. Germline V gene sequence: CDR1 LNHDA, CDR2 SQIVND (reference sequence). The CDR3: CASSIDSRRFTDTQYF. The CDR3 DNA sequence: TGTGCCAGTAGTATCGATAGCAGAAGATTCACAGATACGCAGTATTTT.

The V gene is TRBV3-1 (or the pseudogene TRBV3-2), the J gene TRBJ1-1, with D possibly matching TRBD1 (5 bases). CDR1 and CDR2 (germline): LGHDT, YNNKEL (reference sequence). CDR3 length: 13 amino acids. V was pared by 1 base and J by 8 bases, with 11 bases between. CDR3 amino acids: CASSQGGVLEAFF. CDR3 DNA sequence: TGTGCCAGCAGCCAAGGGGGGGTCCTCGAAGCTTTCTTT.

The genes are TRBV12-3 or TRBV12-4 and TRBJ1-5; D gene ambiguous. CDR3 size: 13 residues. V was pared by 5 bases and J by 4 bases, with 9 bases between. CDR3 in DNA: TGTGCCAGCAGTCCGGGAGGTAATCAGCCCCAGCATTTT. Translating gives CASSPGGNQPQHF.

The chain links TRBV19 to TRBJ1-1, with D possibly being TRBD1 (6 bases). The V gene lost 7 bases and the J gene lost 4 bases, with 10 bases spanning the gap. The length of the CDR3 is 12 residues. Germline V gene data show CDR1 as LNHDA and CDR2 as SQIVND (reference sequence). DNA of the CDR3: TGTGCCAGTATCAGGGGAGCCACTGAAGCTTTCTTT. The encoded protein is CASIRGATEAFF.

This clone has more than one count but fewer than ten. CDR3 bases: TGTGCCAGCAGCTTAGTGTTCGGGGGAGTGGGCGAGCAGTACTTC. Its protein product is CASSLVFGGVGEQYF. The chain combines TRBV7-2 with TRBJ2-7, with D maybe TRBD2 (6 bases). Trimming pared 1 base from V and 6 bases from J, leaving 16 bases between. Germline CDR1 is SGHTA and CDR2 is FQGNSA. This CDR3 region has 15 residues.

This clone was detected once. The chain recombines TRBV7-8 with TRBJ2-1; TRBD2 is a possible D gene (6 bases). This CDR3 contains 17 residues. With 0 bases removed from V and 1 base from J, the gap between germline ends came to 13 bases. The germline V gene has CDR1 SGHVS and CDR2 FQNEAQ. The CDR3 DNA reads TGTGCCAGCAGCTTAGCCGGCGGGACTGCGTCCTACAATGAGCAGTTCTTC. Protein: CASSLAGGTASYNEQFF.

The chain uses TRBV5-1 and TRBJ2-1; no reliable D call. This CDR3 has 12 amino acids. Trimming left V 0 bases short and J 7 bases short, with 5 bases between. Germline CDR1 SGHRS, CDR2 YFSETQ. The CDR3 sequence: CASSLARNEQFF. CDR3 coding DNA: TGCGCCAGCAGCTTGGCCCGTAATGAGCAGTTCTTC.

The rearrangement joins TRBV18 to TRBJ1-5, with a tentative D call TRBD1 (6 bases). Germline V gene lookup returns CDR1 KGHSH and CDR2 LQKENI. The CDR3 extends over 14 amino acids. Deletions cut 3 bases from V and 6 bases from J, with 12 bases between. CDR3 region: CASSPSGTCQPQHF. The CDR3 DNA sequence: TGTGCCAGCTCACCTTCCGGGACATGTCAGCCCCAGCATTTT.

The chain carries TRBV7-2 and TRBJ2-1; 9 bases are shared with TRBD2. The length of the CDR3 is 13 residues. Germline lookup yields CDR1 SGHTA and CDR2 FQGNSA. The trim removed 5 bases at V and 8 bases at J, leaving 4 bases unmatched. The CDR3, as DNA: TGTGCCAGCAGCGTTAGCGGGAGTTATGAGCAGTTCTTC. Translation: CASSVSGSYEQFF.

V gene TRBV19 combines with J gene TRBJ1-1, with TRBD1 as a possible D gene (5 bases). The V and J ends lost 5 bases and 1 base respectively, with 17 bases between them. In germline, CDR1 is LNHDA, CDR2 SQIVND (reference sequence). The CDR3 runs to 16 residues. CDR3 protein: CASSGGAGRSNTEAFF. CDR3 DNA: TGTGCCAGTAGTGGCGGGGCAGGGCGTTCGAACACTGAAGCTTTCTTT.

J is TRBJ1-4 and V is TRBV5-8; the match to TRBD1 covers 7 bases. J was trimmed by 4 bases and V by 6 bases; bases with no gene match: 9. The germline gives CDR1 SGHTS, CDR2 YDEGEE. CDR3 length: 15 amino acids. The CDR3: CASTSPTGINEKLFF. CDR3 sequence (DNA): TGTGCCAGCACCTCCCCGACAGGGATTAATGAAAAACTGTTTTTT.

CDR3 DNA: TGCGCCAGCAGTGAGCTCGCGGGACTAGCGGAGACCCAGTACTTC. Amino acids: CASSELAGLAETQYF. The chain uses TRBV10-1 and TRBJ2-5, with 10 bases fitting TRBD2. The CDR3 consists of 15 residues. CDR1 and CDR2 from the germline V gene are WNHNN and SYGVQD (reference sequence). The V gene end was trimmed by 2 bases and the J gene end by 5 bases; junction bases not matched to a gene: 5.

The V and J genes are TRBV10-3 and TRBJ2-3; 7 bases are shared with TRBD1. Unmatched junction bases numbered 8, after V lost 6 bases and J lost 2 bases. The CDR3 has 15 residues. Germline loops: CDR1 ENHRY, CDR2 SYGVKD. DNA of the CDR3: TGTGCCATCAGAGGTAGAACAGGGGCCACAGATACGCAGTATTTT. Protein product: CAIRGRTGATDTQYF.

The V gene is TRBV6-5, the J gene TRBJ2-2; D is unclear. From germline, CDR1 is MNHEY and CDR2 SVGAGI. This CDR3 region has 11 residues. V lost 6 bases to trimming and J lost 5 bases, with 4 bases between them. The CDR3 region is CASRRTGELFF. The CDR3 bases are TGTGCCAGCAGGAGAACCGGGGAGCTGTTTTTT.

The rearrangement uses TRBV19 and TRBJ2-6; TRBD2 might be the D (7 bases). The germline CDR1 and CDR2 sequences are LNHDA and SQIVND (reference sequence). The V gene lost 6 bases and the J gene lost 12 bases, with 15 bases spanning the gap. The CDR3 totals 13 residues. CDR3 protein: CASSQKGGGVLTF. CDR3 DNA sequence: TGTGCCAGTAGCCAAAAGGGAGGGGGCGTCCTGACTTTC. The full variable domain, its missing parts supplied by reference TRBV19 and TRBJ2-6, is DGGITQSPKYLFRKEGQNVTLSCEQNLNHDAMYWYRQDPGQGLRLIYYSQIVNDFQKGDIAEGYSVSREKKESFPLTVTSAQKNPTAFYLCASSQKGGGVLTFGAGSRLTVL.

This chain links TRBV2 with TRBJ1-1; 8 nucleotides align to TRBD1. The V and J ends lost 8 bases and 2 bases, in that order; junction bases with no gene match: 16. The CDR3 has 17 amino acids. Germline-derived CDR1 and CDR2 are SNHLY and FYNNEI. For the CDR3, the DNA is TGTGCCAGCCGATTGACTCCAGGGGGCGGGCTCAACACTGAAGCTTTCTTT. Translated, it gives CASRLTPGGGLNTEAFF.

This chain uses TRBV30 with TRBJ2-7; 7 nucleotides line up with TRBD2. V shed 3 bases, J shed 5 bases, and the junction held 4 bases outside the gene matches. This CDR3 region has 12 residues. Germline values: CDR1 GTSNPN, CDR2 SVGIG (reference sequence). CDR3 sequence reads: CAWSQTSNEQYF. In DNA form, the CDR3 reads TGTGCCTGGAGCCAGACTAGCAACGAGCAGTACTTC. The full variable domain, completed using reference TRBV30 and TRBJ2-7, is SQTIHQWPATLVQPVGSPLSLECTVEGTSNPNLYWYRQAAGRGLQLLFYSVGIGQISSEVPQNLSASRPQDRQFILSSKKLLLSDSGFYLCAWSQTSNEQYFGPGTRLTVT.

The gene calls are TRBV19 and TRBJ1-5; 9 positions match TRBD1. CDR3 length: 15 residues. Trimming took 6 bases from V and 7 from J; bases not matched to a gene: 10. Germline V CDR1 and CDR2: LNHDA, SQIVND (reference sequence). CDR3 nucleotide sequence: TGTGCCAGTAGGCCTCCGGGACAGGGTGTCCAGCCCCAGCATTTT. Amino acids: CASRPPGQGVQPQHF.

The V and J genes are TRBV6-2 or TRBV6-3 and TRBJ2-5, with 7 positions matching TRBD1. The ends lost 5 bases at V and 4 bases at J; junction bases unmatched: 10. The CDR3 contains 15 residues. The V gene's germline CDR1 is MNHEY and CDR2 SVGEGT. The CDR3 DNA sequence: TGTGCCAGCAGTCCACAGGGGCGCATGCGAGAGACCCAGTACTTC. Its translation: CASSPQGRMRETQYF.

This clone was counted between two and nine times. The chain couples TRBV4-1 to TRBJ2-7; D remains ambiguous. Trimming stripped 0 bases from V and 2 bases from J, with 11 bases between. The CDR3 runs 15 residues. Germline loops: CDR1 MGHRA, CDR2 YSYEKL. The chain's CDR3 is CASSQDLSETYEQYF. The CDR3 nucleotides are TGCGCCAGCAGCCAAGATCTCAGCGAGACCTACGAGCAGTACTTC.

The chain recombines TRBV2 with TRBJ2-7, with a weak D call TRBD2 (6 bases). V was cut by 5 bases and J by 0 bases, with 17 bases left in between. Germline CDR1 and CDR2: SNHLY and FYNNEI. The CDR3 covers 16 residues. As DNA, the CDR3 is TGTGCCAGCAGTTGGACCCTCGGGGGTGGCTCCTACGAGCAGTACTTC. Its translation is CASSWTLGGGSYEQYF.

The chain employs TRBV27 and TRBJ2-5, with D possibly TRBD2 on 6 matching bases. Germline-derived CDR1 and CDR2 are MNHEY and SMNVEV (reference sequence). V was trimmed by 8 bases and J by 4 bases, leaving 14 bases between them. The CDR3 loop spans 13 amino acids. The CDR3 loop is CASSLLGGETQYF. The CDR3 coding sequence is TGTGCCAGCTCGCTCCTGGGAGGAGAGACCCAGTACTTC.

This clone was recorded a few times. V and J are TRBV6-1 and TRBJ1-3; D is possibly TRBD1 (5 bases). CDR3 length: 15 residues. With 3 bases removed from V and 3 bases from J, the gap between germline ends came to 12 bases. In germline, CDR1 is MNHNS, CDR2 SASEGT. CDR3 coding DNA: TGTGCCAGCAGTGACCCGACAGTTTATGGAAACACCATATATTTT. This translates into CASSDPTVYGNTIYF.

The chain carries TRBV10-3 and TRBJ1-6; 8 positions match TRBD1. This CDR3 spans 15 amino acids. Trimming removed 8 bases from V and 6 bases from J; junction bases left unmatched: 9. Germline V gene sequence: CDR1 ENHRY, CDR2 SYGVKD. CDR3: CAIGPTGQGNSPLHF. CDR3 DNA: TGTGCCATCGGCCCCACCGGACAGGGTAATTCACCCCTCCACTTT.